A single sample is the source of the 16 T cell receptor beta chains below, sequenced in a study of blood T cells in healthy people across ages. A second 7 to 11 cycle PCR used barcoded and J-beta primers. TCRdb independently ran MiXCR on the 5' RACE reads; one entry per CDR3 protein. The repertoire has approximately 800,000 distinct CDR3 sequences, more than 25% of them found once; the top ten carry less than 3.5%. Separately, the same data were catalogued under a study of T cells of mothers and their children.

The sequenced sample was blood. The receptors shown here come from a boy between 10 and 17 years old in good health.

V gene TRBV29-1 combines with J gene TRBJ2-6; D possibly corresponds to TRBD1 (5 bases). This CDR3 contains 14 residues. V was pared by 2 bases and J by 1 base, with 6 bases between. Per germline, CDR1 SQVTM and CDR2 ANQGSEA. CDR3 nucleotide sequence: TGCAGCGTTGAATCAGGGTCTGGGGCCAACGTCCTGACTTTC. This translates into CSVESGSGANVLTF.

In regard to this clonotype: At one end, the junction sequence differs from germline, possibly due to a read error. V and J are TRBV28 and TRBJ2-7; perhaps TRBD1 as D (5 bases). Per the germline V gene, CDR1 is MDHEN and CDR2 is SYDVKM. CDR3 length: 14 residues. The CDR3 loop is CASSFLDSPYEQYF. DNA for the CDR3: TGTGCCAGTAGTTTCCTTGACAGTCCCTACGAGCAGTACTTC.

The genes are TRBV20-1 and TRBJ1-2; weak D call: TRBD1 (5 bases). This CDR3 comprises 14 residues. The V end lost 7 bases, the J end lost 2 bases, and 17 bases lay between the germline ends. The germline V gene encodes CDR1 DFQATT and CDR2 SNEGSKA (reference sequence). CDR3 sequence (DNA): TGCAGTGTTAGTGGGCCGGACACGAACTATGGCTACACCTTC. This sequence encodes CSVSGPDTNYGYTF.

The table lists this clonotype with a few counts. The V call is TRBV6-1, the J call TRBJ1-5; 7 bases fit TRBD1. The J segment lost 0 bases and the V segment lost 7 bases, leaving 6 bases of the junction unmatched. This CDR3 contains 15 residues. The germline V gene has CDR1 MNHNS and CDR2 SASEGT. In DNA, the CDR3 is TGTGCCAGCAACCTAGAGGGGGCTAGCAATCAGCCCCAGCATTTT. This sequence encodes CASNLEGASNQPQHF.

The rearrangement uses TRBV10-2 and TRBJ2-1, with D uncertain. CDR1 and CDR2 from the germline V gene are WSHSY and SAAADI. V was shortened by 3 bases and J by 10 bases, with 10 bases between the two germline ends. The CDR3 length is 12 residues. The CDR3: CASSESWSEQFF. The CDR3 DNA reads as TGCGCCAGCAGTGAATCGTGGAGCGAGCAGTTCTTC.

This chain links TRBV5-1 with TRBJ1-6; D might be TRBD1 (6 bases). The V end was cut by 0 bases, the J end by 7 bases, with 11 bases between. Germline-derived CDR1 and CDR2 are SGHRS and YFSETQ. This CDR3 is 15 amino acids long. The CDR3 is CASSLVQGANSPLHF. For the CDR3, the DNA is TGCGCCAGCAGCTTGGTACAGGGCGCAAATTCACCCCTCCACTTT. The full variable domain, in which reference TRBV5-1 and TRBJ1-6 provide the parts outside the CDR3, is KAGVTQTPRYLIKTRGQQVTLSCSPISGHRSVSWYQQTPGQGLQFLFEYFSETQRNKGNFPGRFSGRQFSNSRSEMNVSTLELGDSALYLCASSLVQGANSPLHFGNGTRLTVT.

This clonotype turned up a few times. DNA for the CDR3: TGCAGTGCCACGACAGGGGGCTCCTACAATGAGCAGTTCTTC. It codes for CSATTGGSYNEQFF. The chain joins TRBV20-1 to TRBJ2-1; 9 nucleotides line up with TRBD1. V trimming: 6 bases; J trimming: 0 bases; junction bases outside the gene matches: 3. The CDR3 covers 14 residues. CDR1 DFQATT and CDR2 SNEGSKA come from the germline V gene (reference sequence).

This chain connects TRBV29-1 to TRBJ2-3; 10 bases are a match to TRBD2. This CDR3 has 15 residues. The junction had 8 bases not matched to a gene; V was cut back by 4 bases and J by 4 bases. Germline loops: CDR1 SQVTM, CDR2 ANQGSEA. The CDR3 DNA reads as TGCAGCGTTGCGGATAGCGGGAGGAAGGCAGATACGCAGTATTTT. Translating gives CSVADSGRKADTQYF.

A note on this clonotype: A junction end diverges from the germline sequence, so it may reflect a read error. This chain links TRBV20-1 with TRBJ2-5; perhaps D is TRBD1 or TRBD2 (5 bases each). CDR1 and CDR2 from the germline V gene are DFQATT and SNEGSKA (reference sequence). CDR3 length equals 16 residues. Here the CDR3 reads CSARDQVRGDQETQHF. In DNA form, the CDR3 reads TGCAGTGCTAGAGATCAGGTCCGGGGCGACCAAGAGACCCAGCACTTC.

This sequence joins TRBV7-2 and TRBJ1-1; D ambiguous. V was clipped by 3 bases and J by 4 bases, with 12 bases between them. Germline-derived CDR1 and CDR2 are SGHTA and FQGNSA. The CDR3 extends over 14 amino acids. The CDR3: CASSFGLVGTEAFF. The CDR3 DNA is TGTGCCAGCAGCTTTGGATTAGTGGGCACTGAAGCTTTCTTT.

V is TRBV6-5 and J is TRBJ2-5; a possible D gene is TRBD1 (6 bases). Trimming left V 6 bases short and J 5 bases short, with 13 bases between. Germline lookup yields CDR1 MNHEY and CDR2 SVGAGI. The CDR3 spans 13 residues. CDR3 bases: TGTGCCAGCAGACCCAGGGGATGGGAGACCCAGTACTTC. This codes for CASRPRGWETQYF.

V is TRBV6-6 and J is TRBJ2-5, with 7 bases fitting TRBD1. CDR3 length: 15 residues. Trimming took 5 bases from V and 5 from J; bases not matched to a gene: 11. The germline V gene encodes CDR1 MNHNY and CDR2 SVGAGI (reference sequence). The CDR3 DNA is TGTGCCAGCAGTGAGGGCAGGGGGATGGTGGAGACCCAGTACTTC. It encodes CASSEGRGMVETQYF.

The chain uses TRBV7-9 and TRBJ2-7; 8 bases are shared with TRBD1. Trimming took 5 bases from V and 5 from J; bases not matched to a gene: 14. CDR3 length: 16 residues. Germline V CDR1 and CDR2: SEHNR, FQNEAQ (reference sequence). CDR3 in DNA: TGTGCCAGCAGCCGCCGGACAGGGTTGTTTCCCGACGAGCAGTACTTC. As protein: CASSRRTGLFPDEQYF.

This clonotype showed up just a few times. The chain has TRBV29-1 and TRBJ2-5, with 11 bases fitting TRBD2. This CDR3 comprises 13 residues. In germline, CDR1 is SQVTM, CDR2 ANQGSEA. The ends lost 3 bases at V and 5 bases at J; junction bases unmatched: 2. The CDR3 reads CSVEIAGGETQYF. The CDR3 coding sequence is TGCAGCGTTGAGATAGCGGGGGGGGAGACCCAGTACTTC. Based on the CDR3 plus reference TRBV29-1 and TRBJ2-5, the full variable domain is SAVISQKPSRDICQRGTSLTIQCQVDSQVTMMFWYRQQPGQSLTLIATANQGSEATYESGFVIDKFPISRPNLTFSTLTVSNMSPEDSSIYLCSVEIAGGETQYFGPGTRLLVL.

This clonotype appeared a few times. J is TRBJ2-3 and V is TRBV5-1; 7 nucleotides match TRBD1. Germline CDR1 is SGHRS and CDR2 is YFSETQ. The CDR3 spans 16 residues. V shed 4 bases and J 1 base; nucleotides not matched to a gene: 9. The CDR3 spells CASSPPGGEGTDTQYF. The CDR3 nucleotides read TGCGCCAGCAGCCCACCAGGGGGTGAGGGCACAGATACGCAGTATTTT.

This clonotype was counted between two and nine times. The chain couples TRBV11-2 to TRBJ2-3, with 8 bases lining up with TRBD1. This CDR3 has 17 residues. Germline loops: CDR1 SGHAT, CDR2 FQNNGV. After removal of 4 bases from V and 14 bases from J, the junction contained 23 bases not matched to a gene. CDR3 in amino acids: CASSSTTGQGGTDSRYF. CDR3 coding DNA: TGTGCCAGCAGCTCCACTACCGGACAGGGCGGAACTGATTCGCGGTATTTT.